These T cell receptor beta chains were read from a single sample in a study of T cell responses to AZD1222 COVID-19 vaccine. TCRdb keeps only in-frame clones here, not all; method: immunoSEQ multiplex PCR. This table has roughly 150,000 clones, 90% appearing once. Sample: peripheral blood, taken 28 days after the second AZD1222 dose. The source of these receptors is an adult who received the AZD1222 COVID-19 vaccine. The CDR3 runs from the conserved cysteine through the conserved F or W. A D gene is named only where the DNA matches it firmly. Only some rows state a clone size, as once, few, many or a class for expanded clones.

j_call | clone_size | d_call | v_call | cdr3_length | cdr3_nt | cdr3_aa
TRBJ1-2 | . | . | TRBV6-5 | 14 | TGTGCCAGCTACCGAAAGGAGGGGAGGAATGGCTACACCTTC | CASYRKEGRNGYTF
TRBJ2-2 | . | . | TRBV5-1 | 15 | TGCGCCAGCAGCTTGATTGCCGGCCGAACCGGGGAGCTGTTTTTT | CASSLIAGRTGELFF
TRBJ1-5 | . | TRBD1 | TRBV4-2 | 15 | TGTGCCAGCAGCCAAGTCGGGACAGAAAATCAGCCCCAGCATTTT | CASSQVGTENQPQHF
TRBJ1-2 | . | . | TRBV11-1 | 14 | TGTGCCAGCAGTATCGACAGGAGGGCGTATGGCTACACCTTC | CASSIDRRAYGYTF
TRBJ2-2 | . | . | TRBV24-1 | 15 | TGTGCCACCAGTGGGTTTCGCTACGGCGCCGGGGAGCTGTTTTTT | CATSGFRYGAGELFF
TRBJ1-2 | . | . | TRBV5-6 | 13 | TGTGCCAGCAGACTAATGACGGGGTATGGCTACACCTTC | CASRLMTGYGYTF
TRBJ1-1 | . | . | TRBV27 | 13 | TGTGCCAGCAGTGTGGGACAGAACACTGAAGCTTTCTTT | CASSVGQNTEAFF
TRBJ2-6 | . | . | TRBV6-5 | 16 | TGTGCCAGCAGTTTCACGAGTCGCTCTGGGGCCAACGTCCTGACTTTC | CASSFTSRSGANVLTF
TRBJ1-1 | . | . | TRBV9 | 17 | TGTGCCAGCAGCGTAGGCCCTGGCGGAGCAATGAACACTGAAGCTTTCTTT | CASSVGPGGAMNTEAFF
TRBJ1-6 | . | TRBD1 | TRBV7-9 | 15 | TGTGCCAGCAGCTCAGGGACAGGGACAAATTCACCCCTCCACTTT | CASSSGTGTNSPLHF
TRBJ2-1 | once | TRBD2 | TRBV5-8 | 16 | TGTGCCAGCAGCTTGGCCGCTAGCGGGAGCGATAATGAGCAGTTCTTC | CASSLAASGSDNEQFF
TRBJ2-3 | . | . | TRBV4-1 | 18 | TGCGCCAGCAGCCGAGTCGGCCTGGCGGCGACCAACACAGATACGCAGTATTTT | CASSRVGLAATNTDTQYF
TRBJ2-1 | once | . | TRBV30 | 13 | TGTGCCTGGAGTGTAGATGGGTACAATGAGCAGTTCTTC | CAWSVDGYNEQFF
TRBJ1-1 | few | . | TRBV5-1 | 16 | TGCGCCAGCAGCCCCGCCGGGGGCAGGGGGAACACTGAAGCTTTCTTT | CASSPAGGRGNTEAFF
TRBJ1-2 | . | . | TRBV21-1 | 17 | TGTGCCAGCAGCAAAGTCGGGACAGACTATCTAGTCTATGGCTACACCTTC | CASSKVGTDYLVYGYTF
TRBJ1-2 | . | . | TRBV6-2/TRBV6-3 | 14 | TGTGCCAGCAGTTATGTAGGACTCTCGTTCTCCTACACCTTC | CASSYVGLSFSYTF
TRBJ2-2 | . | TRBD2 | TRBV7-8 | 15 | TGTGCCAGCAGCTGGAGCGGGGGAAGCACCGGGGAGCTGTTTTTT | CASSWSGGSTGELFF
TRBJ1-5 | . | . | TRBV6-4 | 13 | TGTGCCAGCTCCCTCACCGCAGGTCAGCCCCAGCATTTT | CASSLTAGQPQHF
TRBJ1-5 | . | . | TRBV6-2/TRBV6-3 | 15 | TGTGCCAGCAGTCAGGGTTGGAATTCAGGGGAGCCCCAGCATTTT | CASSQGWNSGEPQHF
TRBJ2-7 | . | TRBD1 | TRBV7-9 | 13 | TGTGCCAGCAGTGGACAGGGGATTGGCGAGCAGTACTTC | CASSGQGIGEQYF
TRBJ2-7 | . | . | TRBV10-2 | 13 | TGCGCCAGCAGTGAGCCGGGGACCTACGAGCAGTACTTC | CASSEPGTYEQYF
TRBJ2-1 | . | TRBD2 | TRBV7-2 | 17 | TGTGCCAGCAGCTTAATGGCTAGCGGGGGGGTTTACAATGAGCAGTTCTTC | CASSLMASGGVYNEQFF
TRBJ1-3 | . | . | TRBV19 | 15 | TGTGCCAGTAGGCAGGACGTGCCTTCTGGAAACACCATATATTTT | CASRQDVPSGNTIYF
TRBJ1-4 | once | TRBD1 | TRBV18 | 14 | TGTGCCAGCTCACCAACAGGGGGCAAGGAAAAACTGTTTTTT | CASSPTGGKEKLFF
TRBJ1-2 | once | . | TRBV27 | 15 | TGTGCCAGCAGTTTAGCATTTGTCAGGAACGGTGGCTACACCTTC | CASSLAFVRNGGYTF
TRBJ2-1 | . | TRBD1 | TRBV24-1 | 12 | TGTGCCACCAGTGGAGGACAGGATGAGCAGTTCTTC | CATSGGQDEQFF
TRBJ1-6 | . | . | TRBV6-6 | 17 | TGTGCCAGCAGTCCGATGGGGTGGAGCTCCTATAATTCACCCCTCCACTTT | CASSPMGWSSYNSPLHF
TRBJ1-1 | . | . | TRBV7-9 | 12 | TGTGCCAGCAGCTCCTTGGGGACTGAAGCTTTCTTT | CASSSLGTEAFF
TRBJ1-5 | . | . | TRBV12-2 | 17 | TGTGCAAGTCGCTTAGTGTCCCGGGACAGTAGCAATCAGCCCCAGCATTTT | CASRLVSRDSSNQPQHF
TRBJ2-6 | . | . | TRBV21-1 | 20 | TGTGCCAGCAGCGCACCGGGGACTAGCGGGGCCTCCTCTGGGGCCAACGTCCTGACTTTC | CASSAPGTSGASSGANVLTF
TRBJ2-1 | . | TRBD2 | TRBV9 | 18 | TGTGCCAGCAGCGCCCCCTCTCTACTAGCGGAGGTAATCCATGAGCAGTTCTTC | CASSAPSLLAEVIHEQFF
TRBJ1-2 | few | TRBD1 | TRBV5-5 | 14 | TGTGCCAGCAGCTCCGTGACAGGGATCTATGGCTACACCTTC | CASSSVTGIYGYTF
TRBJ2-3 | once | TRBD2 | TRBV14 | 14 | TGTGCCAGCAGCCGACTAGCTTTCTCAGATACGCAGTATTTT | CASSRLAFSDTQYF
TRBJ2-1 | . | TRBD2 | TRBV24-1 | 14 | TGTGCCACCAGTGGGGACCAGCGGGAGCGTGAGCAGTTCTTC | CATSGDQREREQFF
TRBJ1-4 | . | . | TRBV4-1 | 16 | TGCGCCAGCAGCCAAGTAGGGATAGGGCTGAATGAAAAACTGTTTTTT | CASSQVGIGLNEKLFF
TRBJ2-3 | . | . | TRBV7-9 | 15 | TGTGCCAGCAGCTTAGCGGGCCTTATTACAGATACGCAGTATTTT | CASSLAGLITDTQYF
TRBJ2-7 | . | . | TRBV19 | 13 | TGTGCCAGTAGTGGAGGGGCCTACTACGAGCAGTACTTC | CASSGGAYYEQYF
TRBJ1-4 | . | . | TRBV5-1 | 14 | TGCGCCAGCAGGATGGGACGGCAAAATGAAAAACTGTTTTTT | CASRMGRQNEKLFF
TRBJ1-1 | . | . | TRBV6-4 | 12 | TGTGCCAGCAGTGACTCCCTATCCCAAGCTTTCTTT | CASSDSLSQAFF
TRBJ1-1 | . | . | TRBV19 | 11 | TGTGCCAGTAGTATTTGGGCTGAAGCTTTCTTT | CASSIWAEAFF
TRBJ1-6 | . | . | TRBV2 | 13 | TGTGCCAGCACGGGACTGAATAATTCACCCCTCCACTTT | CASTGLNNSPLHF
TRBJ1-4 | . | . | TRBV12-5 | 18 | TGTGCTAGTGGTTTGGTGCTCAAGGGCGGATGGGCTAATGAAAAACTGTTTTTT | CASGLVLKGGWANEKLFF